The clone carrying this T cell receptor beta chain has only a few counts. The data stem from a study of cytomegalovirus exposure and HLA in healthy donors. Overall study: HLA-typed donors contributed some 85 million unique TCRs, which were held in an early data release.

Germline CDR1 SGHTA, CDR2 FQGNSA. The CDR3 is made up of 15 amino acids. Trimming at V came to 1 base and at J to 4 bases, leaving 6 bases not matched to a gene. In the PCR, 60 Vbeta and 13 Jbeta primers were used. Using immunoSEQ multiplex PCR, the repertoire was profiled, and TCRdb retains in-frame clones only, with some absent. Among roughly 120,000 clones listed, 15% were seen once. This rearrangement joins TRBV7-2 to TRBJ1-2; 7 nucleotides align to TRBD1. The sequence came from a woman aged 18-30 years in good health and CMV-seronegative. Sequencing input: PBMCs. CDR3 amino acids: CASSLEVDRPYGYTF. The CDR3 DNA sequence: TGTGCCAGCAGCTTAGAGGTGGACAGGCCCTATGGCTACACCTTC.